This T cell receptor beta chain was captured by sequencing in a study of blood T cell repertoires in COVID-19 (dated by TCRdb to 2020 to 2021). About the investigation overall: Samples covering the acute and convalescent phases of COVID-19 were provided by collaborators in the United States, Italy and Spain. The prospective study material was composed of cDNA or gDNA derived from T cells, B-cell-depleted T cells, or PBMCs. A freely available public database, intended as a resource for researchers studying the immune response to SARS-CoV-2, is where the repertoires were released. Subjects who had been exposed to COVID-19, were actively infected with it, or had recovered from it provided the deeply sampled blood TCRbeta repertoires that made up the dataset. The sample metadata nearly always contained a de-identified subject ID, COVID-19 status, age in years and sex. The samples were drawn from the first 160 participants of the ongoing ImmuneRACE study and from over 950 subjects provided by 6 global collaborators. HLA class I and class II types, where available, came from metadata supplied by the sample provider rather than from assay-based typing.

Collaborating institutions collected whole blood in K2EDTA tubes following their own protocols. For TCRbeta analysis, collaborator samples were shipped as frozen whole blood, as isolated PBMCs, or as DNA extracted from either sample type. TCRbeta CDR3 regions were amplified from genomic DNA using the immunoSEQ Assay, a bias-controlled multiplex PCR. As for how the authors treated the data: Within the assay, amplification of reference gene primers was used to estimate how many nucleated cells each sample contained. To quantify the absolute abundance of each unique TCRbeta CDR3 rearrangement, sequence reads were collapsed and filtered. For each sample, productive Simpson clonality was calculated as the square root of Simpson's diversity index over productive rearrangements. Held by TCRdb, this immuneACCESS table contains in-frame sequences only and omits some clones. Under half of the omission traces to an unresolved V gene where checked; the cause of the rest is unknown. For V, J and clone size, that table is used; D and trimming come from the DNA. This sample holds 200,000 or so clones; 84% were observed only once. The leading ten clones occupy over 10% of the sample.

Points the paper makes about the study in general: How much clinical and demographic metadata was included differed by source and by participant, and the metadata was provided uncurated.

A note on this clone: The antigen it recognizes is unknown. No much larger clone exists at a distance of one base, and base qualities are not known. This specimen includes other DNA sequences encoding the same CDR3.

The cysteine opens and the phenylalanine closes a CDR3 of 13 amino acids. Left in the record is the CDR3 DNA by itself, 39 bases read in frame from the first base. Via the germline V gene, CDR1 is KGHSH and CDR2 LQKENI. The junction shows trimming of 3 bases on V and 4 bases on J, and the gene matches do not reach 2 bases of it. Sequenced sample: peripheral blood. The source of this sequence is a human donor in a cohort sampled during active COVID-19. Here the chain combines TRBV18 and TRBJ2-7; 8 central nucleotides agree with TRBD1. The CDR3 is CASSPQGAYEQYF. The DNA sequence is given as TGTGCCAGCTCACCCCAGGGGGCGTACGAGCAGTACTTC.